This TCR beta chain is drawn from a study of OX40 agonist ivuxolimab in advanced cancers. Some clones are missing from TCRdb's copy, which holds only in-frame ones; the method was immunoSEQ multiplex PCR. The sample has around 60,000 clones; 88% are singletons. The CDR3 has 15 residues. Germline lookup yields CDR1 SQVTM and CDR2 ANQGSEA. V lost 0 bases and J lost 7; bases outside the gene matches: 6. This material consisted of CD4+ or CD8+ T cells sorted from blood, taken in a trial of the OX40 agonist ivuxolimab. This sequence originates from an adult with an advanced solid tumor such as melanoma, head and neck, liver or kidney cancer. The rearrangement uses TRBV29-1 and TRBJ2-5, with 12 bases matching TRBD2. CDR3 sequence reads: CSVEETSGSPGTQYF. CDR3 nucleotides: TGCAGCGTTGAAGAGACTAGCGGGAGCCCGGGGACCCAGTACTTC.